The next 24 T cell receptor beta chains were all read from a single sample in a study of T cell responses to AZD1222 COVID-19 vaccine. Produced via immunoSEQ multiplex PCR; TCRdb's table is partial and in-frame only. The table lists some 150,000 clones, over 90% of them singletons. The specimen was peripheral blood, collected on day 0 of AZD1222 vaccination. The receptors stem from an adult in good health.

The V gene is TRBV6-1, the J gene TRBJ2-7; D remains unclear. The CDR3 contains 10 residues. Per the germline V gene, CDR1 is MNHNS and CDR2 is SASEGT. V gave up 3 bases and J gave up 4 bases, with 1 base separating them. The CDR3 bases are TGTGCCAGCAGTGATTACGAGCAGTACTTC. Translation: CASSDYEQYF.

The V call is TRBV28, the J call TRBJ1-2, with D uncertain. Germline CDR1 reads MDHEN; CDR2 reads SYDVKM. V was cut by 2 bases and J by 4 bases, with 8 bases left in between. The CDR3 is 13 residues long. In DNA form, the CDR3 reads TGTGCCAGCAGTTTAGAGGCGGTCTATGGCTACACCTTC. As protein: CASSLEAVYGYTF.

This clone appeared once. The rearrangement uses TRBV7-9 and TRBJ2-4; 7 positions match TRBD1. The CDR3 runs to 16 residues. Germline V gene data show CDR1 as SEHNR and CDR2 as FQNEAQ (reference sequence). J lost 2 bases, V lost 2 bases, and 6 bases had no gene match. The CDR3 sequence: CASSLLRTGTKNIQYF. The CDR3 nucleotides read TGTGCCAGCAGCTTACTCCGGACAGGAACCAAAAACATTCAGTACTTC.

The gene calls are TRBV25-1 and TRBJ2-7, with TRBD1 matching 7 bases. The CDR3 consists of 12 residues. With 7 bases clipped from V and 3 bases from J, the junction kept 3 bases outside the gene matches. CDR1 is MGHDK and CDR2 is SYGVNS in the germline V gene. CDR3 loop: CASTRDSYEQYF. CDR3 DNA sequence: TGTGCCAGCACCCGGGACAGCTACGAGCAGTACTTC.

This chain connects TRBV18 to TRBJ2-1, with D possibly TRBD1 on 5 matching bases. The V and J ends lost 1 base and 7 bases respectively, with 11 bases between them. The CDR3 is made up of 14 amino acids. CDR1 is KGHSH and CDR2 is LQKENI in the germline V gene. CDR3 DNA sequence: TGTGCCAGCTCACCACTAATCAGGGTAAATGAGCAGTTCTTC. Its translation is CASSPLIRVNEQFF.

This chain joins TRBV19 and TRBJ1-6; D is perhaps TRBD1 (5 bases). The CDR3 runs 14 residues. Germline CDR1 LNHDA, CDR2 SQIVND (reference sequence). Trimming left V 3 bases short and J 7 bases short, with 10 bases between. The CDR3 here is CASSMSRENSPLHF. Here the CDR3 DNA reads TGTGCCAGTAGTATGTCCAGGGAGAATTCACCCCTCCACTTT. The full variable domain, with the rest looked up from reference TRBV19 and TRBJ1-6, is DGGITQSPKYLFRKEGQNVTLSCEQNLNHDAMYWYRQDPGQGLRLIYYSQIVNDFQKGDIAEGYSVSREKKESFPLTVTSAQKNPTAFYLCASSMSRENSPLHFGNGTRLTVT.

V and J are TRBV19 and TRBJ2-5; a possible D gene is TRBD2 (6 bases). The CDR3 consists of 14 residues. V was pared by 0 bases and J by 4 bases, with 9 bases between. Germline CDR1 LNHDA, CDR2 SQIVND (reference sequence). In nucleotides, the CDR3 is TGTGCCAGTAGTATAGAGGCGGAGGGAGAGACCCAGTACTTC. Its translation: CASSIEAEGETQYF. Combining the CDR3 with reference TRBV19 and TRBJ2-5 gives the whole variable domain DGGITQSPKYLFRKEGQNVTLSCEQNLNHDAMYWYRQDPGQGLRLIYYSQIVNDFQKGDIAEGYSVSREKKESFPLTVTSAQKNPTAFYLCASSIEAEGETQYFGPGTRLLVL.

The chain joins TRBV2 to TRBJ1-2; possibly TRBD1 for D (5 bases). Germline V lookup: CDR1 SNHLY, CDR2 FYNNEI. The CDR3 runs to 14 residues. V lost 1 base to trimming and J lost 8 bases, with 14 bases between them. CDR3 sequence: CASSEGGTQVGYTF. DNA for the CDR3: TGTGCCAGCAGTGAAGGAGGGACCCAAGTCGGCTACACCTTC. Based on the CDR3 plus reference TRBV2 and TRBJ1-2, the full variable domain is EPEVTQTPSHQVTQMGQEVILRCVPISNHLYFYWYRQILGQKVEFLVSFYNNEISEKSEIFDDQFSVERPDGSNFTLKIRSTKLEDSAMYFCASSEGGTQVGYTFGSGTRLTVV.

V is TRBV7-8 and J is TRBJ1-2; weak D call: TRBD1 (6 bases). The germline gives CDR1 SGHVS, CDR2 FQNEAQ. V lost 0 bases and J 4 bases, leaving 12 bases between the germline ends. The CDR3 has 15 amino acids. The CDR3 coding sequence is TGTGCCAGCAGCTTAGCTGGGGGCAGGGCCTATGGCTACACCTTC. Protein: CASSLAGGRAYGYTF.

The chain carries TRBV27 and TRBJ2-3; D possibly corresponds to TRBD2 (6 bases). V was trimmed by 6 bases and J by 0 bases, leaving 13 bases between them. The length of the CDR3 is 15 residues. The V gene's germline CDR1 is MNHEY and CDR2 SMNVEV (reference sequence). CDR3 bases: TGTGCCAGCAGACTCGGGAGTATAAGCACAGATACGCAGTATTTT. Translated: CASRLGSISTDTQYF.

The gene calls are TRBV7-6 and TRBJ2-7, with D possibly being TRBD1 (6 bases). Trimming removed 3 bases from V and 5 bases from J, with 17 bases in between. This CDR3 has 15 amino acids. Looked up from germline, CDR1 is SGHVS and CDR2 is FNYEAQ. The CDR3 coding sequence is TGTGCCAGCAGCTTGAATTCAGGGGATAACGACGAGCAGTACTTC. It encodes CASSLNSGDNDEQYF.

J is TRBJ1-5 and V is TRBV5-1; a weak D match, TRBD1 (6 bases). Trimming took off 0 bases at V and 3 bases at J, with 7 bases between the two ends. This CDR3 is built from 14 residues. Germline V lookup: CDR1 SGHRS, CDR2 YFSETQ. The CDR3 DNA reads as TGCGCCAGCAGCTTGGGGACAGACAATCAGCCCCAGCATTTT. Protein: CASSLGTDNQPQHF.

CDR3 nucleotides: TGCGCCAGCAGCCAAGAGGGCGGGTTTGGTCAGCCCCAGCATTTT. It translates to CASSQEGGFGQPQHF. The chain is built from TRBV4-1 and TRBJ1-5; D uncertain. V was shortened by 0 bases and J by 6 bases, with 12 bases between the two germline ends. The length of the CDR3 is 15 residues. Germline V lookup: CDR1 MGHRA, CDR2 YSYEKL.

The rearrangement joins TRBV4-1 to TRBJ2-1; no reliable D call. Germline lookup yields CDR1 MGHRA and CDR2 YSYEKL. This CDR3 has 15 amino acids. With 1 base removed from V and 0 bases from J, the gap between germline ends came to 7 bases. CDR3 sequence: CASSQVHSSYNEQFF. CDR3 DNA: TGCGCCAGCAGCCAAGTCCACAGCTCCTACAATGAGCAGTTCTTC.

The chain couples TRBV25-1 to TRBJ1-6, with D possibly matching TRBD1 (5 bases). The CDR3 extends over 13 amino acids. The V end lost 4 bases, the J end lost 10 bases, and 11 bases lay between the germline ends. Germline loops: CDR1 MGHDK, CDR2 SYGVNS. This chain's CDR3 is CASSGRTSSPLHF. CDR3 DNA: TGTGCCAGCAGTGGACGGACATCCTCACCCCTCCACTTT.

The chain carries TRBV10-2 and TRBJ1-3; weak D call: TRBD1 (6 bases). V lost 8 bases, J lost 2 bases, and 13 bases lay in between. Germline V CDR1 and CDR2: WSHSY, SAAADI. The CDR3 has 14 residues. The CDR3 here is CASCDTGTGNTIYF. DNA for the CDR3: TGCGCCAGCTGCGATACAGGGACTGGAAACACCATATATTTT.

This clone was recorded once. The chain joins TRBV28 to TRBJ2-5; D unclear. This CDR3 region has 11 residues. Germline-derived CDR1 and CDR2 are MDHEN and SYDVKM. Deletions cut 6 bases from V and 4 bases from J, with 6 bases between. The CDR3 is CASSTGETQYF. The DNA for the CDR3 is TGTGCCAGCAGCACGGGAGAGACCCAGTACTTC.

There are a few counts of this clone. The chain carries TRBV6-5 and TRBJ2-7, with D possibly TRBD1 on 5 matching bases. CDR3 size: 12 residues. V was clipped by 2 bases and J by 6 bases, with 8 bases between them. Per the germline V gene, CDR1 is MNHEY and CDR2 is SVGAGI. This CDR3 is CASSYQGGEQYF. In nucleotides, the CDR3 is TGTGCCAGCAGTTACCAGGGTGGCGAGCAGTACTTC.

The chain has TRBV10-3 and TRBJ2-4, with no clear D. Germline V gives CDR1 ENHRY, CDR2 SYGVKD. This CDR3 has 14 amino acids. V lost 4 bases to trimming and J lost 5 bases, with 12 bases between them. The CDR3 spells CAISASPSQNIQYF. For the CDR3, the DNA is TGTGCCATCAGTGCGTCTCCCTCTCAAAACATTCAGTACTTC.

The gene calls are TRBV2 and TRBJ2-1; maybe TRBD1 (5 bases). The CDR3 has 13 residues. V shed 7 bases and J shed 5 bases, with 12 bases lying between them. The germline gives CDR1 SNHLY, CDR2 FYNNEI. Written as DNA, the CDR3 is TGTGCCAGCATCAAGGACAAAAACAATGAGCAGTTCTTC. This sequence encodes CASIKDKNNEQFF. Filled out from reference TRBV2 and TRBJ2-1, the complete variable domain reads EPEVTQTPSHQVTQMGQEVILRCVPISNHLYFYWYRQILGQKVEFLVSFYNNEISEKSEIFDDQFSVERPDGSNFTLKIRSTKLEDSAMYFCASIKDKNNEQFFGPGTRLTVL.

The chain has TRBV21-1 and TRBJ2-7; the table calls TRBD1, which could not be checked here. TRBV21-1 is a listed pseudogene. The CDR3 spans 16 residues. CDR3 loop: CASSTGGRFGSYEQYF. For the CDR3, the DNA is TGTGCCAGCAGCACAGGGGGCAGGTTCGGCTCCTACGAGCAGTACTTC.

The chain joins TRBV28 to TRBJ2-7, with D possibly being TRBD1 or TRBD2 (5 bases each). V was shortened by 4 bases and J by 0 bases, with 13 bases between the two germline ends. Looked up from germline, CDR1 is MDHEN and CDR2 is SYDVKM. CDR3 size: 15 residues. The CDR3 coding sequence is TGTGCCAGCAGTTCCCCCGGGACGATCTCCTACGAGCAGTACTTC. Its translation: CASSSPGTISYEQYF. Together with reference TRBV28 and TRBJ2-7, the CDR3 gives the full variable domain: DVKVTQSSRYLVKRTGEKVFLECVQDMDHENMFWYRQDPGLGLRLIYFSYDVKMKEKGDIPEGYSVSREKKERFSLILESASTNQTSMYLCASSSPGTISYEQYFGPGTRLTVT.

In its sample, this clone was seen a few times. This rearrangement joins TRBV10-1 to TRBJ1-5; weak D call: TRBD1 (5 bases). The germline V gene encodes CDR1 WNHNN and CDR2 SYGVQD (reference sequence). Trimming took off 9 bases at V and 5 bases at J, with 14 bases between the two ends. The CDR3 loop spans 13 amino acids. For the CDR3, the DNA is TGCGCCAGAGAGAGGGGACTCGATCAGCCCCAGCATTTT. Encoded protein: CARERGLDQPQHF.

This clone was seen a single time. Written as DNA, the CDR3 is TGTGCCAGCAGCCAATCCACCCTTAACTATGGCTACACCTTC. Its translation is CASSQSTLNYGYTF. The V call is TRBV16, the J call TRBJ1-2; D gene ambiguous. V was cut by 0 bases and J by 1 base, with 6 bases left in between. Germline V gene lookup returns CDR1 KGHSY and CDR2 FQNENV. This CDR3 is built from 14 residues.